This record covers a single TCR beta chain. What it binds is not known. Prepared libraries of TCR beta cDNA carried unique molecular identifiers. TCRdb analysed the PCR reads with MiXCR anew, one entry per CDR3 protein. The repertoire has around 500,000 distinct CDR3 sequences, under 40% of them found once; the top ten carry approximately 5.4%. The data stem from a study of post-analysis software for immune sequencing data. This CDR3 has 16 amino acids. From germline, CDR1 is SGDLS and CDR2 YYNGEE. V lost 2 bases to trimming and J lost 1 base; unmatched junction nucleotides: 4. General observations from the study: Normalized Chao1 diversity was significantly lower in multiple sclerosis patients than in controls. TRBV5-6, TRBV5-1 and TRBV20-1 belonged to a set of roughly 5 TRBV segments that were more frequent in patients than controls.

Sequencing was performed on blood. This sequence was found in a girl aged 2-17 years with multiple sclerosis. V usage is TRBV9 and J usage is TRBJ2-3; 10 nucleotides match TRBD2. For the CDR3, the DNA is TGTGCCAGCAGCGTGGTAGCGGGGGGCCGCACAGATACGCAGTATTTT. Its protein is CASSVVAGGRTDTQYF.